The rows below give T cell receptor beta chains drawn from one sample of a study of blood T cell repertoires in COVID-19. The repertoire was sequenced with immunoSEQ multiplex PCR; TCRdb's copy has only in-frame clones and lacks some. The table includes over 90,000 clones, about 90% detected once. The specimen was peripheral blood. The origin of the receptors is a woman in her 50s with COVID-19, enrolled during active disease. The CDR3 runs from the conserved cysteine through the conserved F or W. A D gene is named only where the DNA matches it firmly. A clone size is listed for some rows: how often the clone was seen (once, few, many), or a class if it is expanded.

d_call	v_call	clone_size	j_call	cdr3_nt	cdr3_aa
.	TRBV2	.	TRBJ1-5	TGTGCCAGCAGTGAGGAGGACAATCAGCCCCAGCATTTT	CASSEEDNQPQHF
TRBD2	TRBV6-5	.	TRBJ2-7	TGTGCCAGCAGTTCCCTTAGCGGGGGGCTCTACGAGCAGTACTTC	CASSSLSGGLYEQYF
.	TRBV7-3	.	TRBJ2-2	TGTGCCAGCAGTTCCCAGGGGTTCACCGGGGAGCTGTTTTTT	CASSSQGFTGELFF
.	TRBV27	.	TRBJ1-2	TGTGCCAGCAGTTTCGCGGGGGAAGGTTACGACTATGGCTACACCTTC	CASSFAGEGYDYGYTF
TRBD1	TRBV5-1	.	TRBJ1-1	TGCGCCAGCAGCCTGACAGGGGCCCTACGGGGCACTGAAGCTTTCTTT	CASSLTGALRGTEAFF
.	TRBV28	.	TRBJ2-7	TGTGCCAGCATTCCCCCAGGGGGACTCTACGAGCAGTACTTC	CASIPPGGLYEQYF
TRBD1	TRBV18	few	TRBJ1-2	TGTGCCAGCTCCCGTCCCGGGACAGGGGACTATGGCTACACCTTC	CASSRPGTGDYGYTF
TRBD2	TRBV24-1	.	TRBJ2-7	TGTGCCACCATGGCTAGCGGGGGGAATTACGAGCAGTACTTC	CATMASGGNYEQYF
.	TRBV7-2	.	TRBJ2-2	TGTGCCAGCAGTAAAACAGGGTTTGGCACCGGGGAGCTGTTTTTT	CASSKTGFGTGELFF
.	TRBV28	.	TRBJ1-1	TGTGCCAGCAGTCCGGGGGGGGCCGTGAACACTGAAGCTTTCTTT	CASSPGGAVNTEAFF
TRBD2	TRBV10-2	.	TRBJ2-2	TGCGCCAGCTCAGCGGGGGTGACCGGGGAGCTGTTTTTT	CASSAGVTGELFF
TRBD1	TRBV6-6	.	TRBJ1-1	TGTGCCAGCAGCAGACAGGGATACACTGAAGCTTTCTTT	CASSRQGYTEAFF
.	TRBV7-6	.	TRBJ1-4	TGTGCCAGCAGCTCCTGGGCAGCAACTAATGAAAAACTGTTTTTT	CASSSWAATNEKLFF
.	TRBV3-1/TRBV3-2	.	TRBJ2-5	TGTGCCAGCAGACCCACAGGGCCCCGAGAGACCCAGTACTTC	CASRPTGPRETQYF
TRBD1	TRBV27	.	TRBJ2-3	TGTGCCAGCATACGGACAGGGGTCGGAGATACGCAGTATTTT	CASIRTGVGDTQYF
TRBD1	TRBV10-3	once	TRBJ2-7	TGTGCCATCAACTTACAGGGGGCGGGTTACGAGCAGTACTTC	CAINLQGAGYEQYF
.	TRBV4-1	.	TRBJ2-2	TGCGCCAGCAGCCAAGACCCGGGCACCGGGGAGCTGTTTTTT	CASSQDPGTGELFF
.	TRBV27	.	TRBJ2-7	TGTGCCAGCAGCCAGGGGGGCTACGAGCAGTACTTC	CASSQGGYEQYF
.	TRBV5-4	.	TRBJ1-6	TGTGCCAGCAGCCCCGGAGACGTCAGCTCCTATAATTCACCCCTCCACTTT	CASSPGDVSSYNSPLHF
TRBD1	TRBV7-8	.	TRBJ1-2	TGTGCCAGCAGCCGTACCCCGACAGGGGGGGCCTATGGCTACACCTTC	CASSRTPTGGAYGYTF
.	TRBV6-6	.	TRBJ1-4	TGTGCCAGCAGTCCGCGGACAGATGGAGAAAAACTGTTTTTT	CASSPRTDGEKLFF
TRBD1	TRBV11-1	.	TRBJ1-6	TGTGCCAGCAGCCGAGGACAGGGGAGTTCACCCCTCCACTTT	CASSRGQGSSPLHF
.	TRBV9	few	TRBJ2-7	TGTGCCAGCAGCTCAGGACAGTTCTCCTACGAGCAGTACTTC	CASSSGQFSYEQYF
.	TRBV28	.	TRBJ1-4	TGTGCCAGCAGTGAAGACAGGCGCGAAAAACTGTTTTTT	CASSEDRREKLFF
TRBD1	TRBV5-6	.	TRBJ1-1	TGTGCCAGCAGCTTGGAGGACAGGGAAGCTTTCTTT	CASSLEDREAFF
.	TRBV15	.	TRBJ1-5	TGTGCCACCAGCAGAAACCGGGTTGAGCCCCAGCATTTT	CATSRNRVEPQHF
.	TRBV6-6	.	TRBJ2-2	TGTGCCAGCAGCCCTCGGGAGAAGCCCAGTGACGGGGAGCTGTTTTTT	CASSPREKPSDGELFF
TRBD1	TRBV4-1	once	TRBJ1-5	TGCGCCAGCAGCCAGGGACAGAATCAGCCCCAGCATTTT	CASSQGQNQPQHF
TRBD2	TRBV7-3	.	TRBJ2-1	TGTGCCAACATACGATGGGGACTAGCGGGGATCTACAATGAGCAGTTCTTC	CANIRWGLAGIYNEQFF
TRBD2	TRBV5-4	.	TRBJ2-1	TGTGCCAGCAGCTCCGAAGCGGGGGGCTACAATGAGCAGTTCTTC	CASSSEAGGYNEQFF
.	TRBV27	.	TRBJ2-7	TGTGCCAGCAGTTTAATTGGAACCGAGGCCTACGAGCAGTACTTC	CASSLIGTEAYEQYF
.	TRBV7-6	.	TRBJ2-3	TGTGCCAGCAGCCTTCCCGGTACGGGGTCCACAGATACGCAGTATTTT	CASSLPGTGSTDTQYF
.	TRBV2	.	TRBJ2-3	TGTGCCAGCAGTGAAGGGCCAAGCACAGATACGCAGTATTTT	CASSEGPSTDTQYF
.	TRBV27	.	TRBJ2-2	TGTGCCACTCTTAGGGGCACCGGGGAGCTGTTTTTT	CATLRGTGELFF